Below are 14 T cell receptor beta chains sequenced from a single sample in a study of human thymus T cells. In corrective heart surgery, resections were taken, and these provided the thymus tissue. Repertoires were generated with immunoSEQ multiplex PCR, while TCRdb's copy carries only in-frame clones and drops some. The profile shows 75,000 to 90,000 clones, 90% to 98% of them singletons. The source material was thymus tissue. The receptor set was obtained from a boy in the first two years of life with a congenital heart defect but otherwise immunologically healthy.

The CDR3: CASSDSDFYGYTF. The CDR3 DNA is TGTGCCAGTAGTGATAGCGATTTCTATGGCTACACCTTC. This rearrangement joins TRBV19 to TRBJ1-2; the D is unclear. Trimming removed 5 bases at V and 4 bases at J, with 11 bases between. The CDR3 contains 13 residues. CDR1 is LNHDA and CDR2 is SQIVND in the germline V gene (reference sequence).

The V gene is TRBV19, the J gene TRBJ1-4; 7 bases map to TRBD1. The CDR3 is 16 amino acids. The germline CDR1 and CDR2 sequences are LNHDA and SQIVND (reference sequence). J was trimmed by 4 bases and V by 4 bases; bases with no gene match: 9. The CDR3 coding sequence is TGTGCCAGTAGTACTACAGGGAGGGGGCTTAATGAAAAACTGTTTTTT. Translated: CASSTTGRGLNEKLFF. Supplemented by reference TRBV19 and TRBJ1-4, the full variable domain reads DGGITQSPKYLFRKEGQNVTLSCEQNLNHDAMYWYRQDPGQGLRLIYYSQIVNDFQKGDIAEGYSVSREKKESFPLTVTSAQKNPTAFYLCASSTTGRGLNEKLFFGSGTQLSVL.

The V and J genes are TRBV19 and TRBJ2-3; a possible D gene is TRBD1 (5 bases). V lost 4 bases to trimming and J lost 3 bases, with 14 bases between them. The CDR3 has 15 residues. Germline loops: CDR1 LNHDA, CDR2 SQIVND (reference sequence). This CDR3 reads CASSRQGGGTDTQYF. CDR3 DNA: TGTGCCAGTAGTAGGCAGGGCGGTGGGACAGATACGCAGTATTTT.

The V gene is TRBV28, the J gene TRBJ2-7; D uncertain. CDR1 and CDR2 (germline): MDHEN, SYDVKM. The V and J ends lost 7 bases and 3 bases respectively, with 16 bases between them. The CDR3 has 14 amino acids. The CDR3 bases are TGTGCCAGCACTTCCCTGGCAGACGACTACGAGCAGTACTTC. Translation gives CASTSLADDYEQYF.

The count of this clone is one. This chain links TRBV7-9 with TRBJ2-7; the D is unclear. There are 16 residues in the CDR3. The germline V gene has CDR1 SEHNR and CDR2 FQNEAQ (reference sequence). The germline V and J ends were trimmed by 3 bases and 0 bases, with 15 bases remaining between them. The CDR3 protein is CASSFDSQRSSYEQYF. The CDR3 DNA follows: TGTGCCAGCAGCTTTGATTCCCAGAGATCCTCCTACGAGCAGTACTTC.

This CDR3 reads CASSESIGTGGGEQYF. The DNA for the CDR3 is TGCGCCAGCAGTGAGTCAATCGGGACAGGGGGTGGCGAGCAGTACTTC. The V call is TRBV10-2, the J call TRBJ2-7; 11 nucleotides align to TRBD1. Germline CDR1 reads WSHSY; CDR2 reads SAAADI. The CDR3 extends over 16 amino acids. V lost 0 bases to trimming and J lost 6 bases; unmatched junction nucleotides: 7.

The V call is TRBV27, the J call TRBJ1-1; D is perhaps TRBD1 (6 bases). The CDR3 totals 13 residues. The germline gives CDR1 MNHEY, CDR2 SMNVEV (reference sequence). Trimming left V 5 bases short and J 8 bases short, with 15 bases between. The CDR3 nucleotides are TGTGCCAGCAGTCCCTACAGGGAAATGGAAGCTTTCTTT. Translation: CASSPYREMEAFF.

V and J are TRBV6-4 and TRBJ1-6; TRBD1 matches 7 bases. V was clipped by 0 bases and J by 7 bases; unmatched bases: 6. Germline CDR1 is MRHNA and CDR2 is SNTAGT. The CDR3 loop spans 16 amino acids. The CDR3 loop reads CASSDSRQGENSPLHF. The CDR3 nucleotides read TGTGCCAGCAGTGACTCGCGACAGGGTGAGAATTCACCCCTCCACTTT.

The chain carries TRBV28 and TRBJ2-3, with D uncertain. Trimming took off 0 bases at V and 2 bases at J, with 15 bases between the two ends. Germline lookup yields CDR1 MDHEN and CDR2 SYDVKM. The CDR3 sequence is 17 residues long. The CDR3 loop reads CASSLCVIDRPTDTQYF. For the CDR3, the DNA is TGTGCCAGCAGTTTATGCGTGATAGATAGACCCACAGATACGCAGTATTTT.

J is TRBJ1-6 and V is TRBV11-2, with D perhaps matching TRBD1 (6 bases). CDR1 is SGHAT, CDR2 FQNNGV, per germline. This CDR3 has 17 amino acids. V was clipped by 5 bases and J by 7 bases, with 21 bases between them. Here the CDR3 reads CASSPKSLRGGNSPLHF. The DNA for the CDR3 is TGTGCCAGCAGCCCAAAATCTCTCAGGGGAGGAAATTCACCCCTCCACTTT.

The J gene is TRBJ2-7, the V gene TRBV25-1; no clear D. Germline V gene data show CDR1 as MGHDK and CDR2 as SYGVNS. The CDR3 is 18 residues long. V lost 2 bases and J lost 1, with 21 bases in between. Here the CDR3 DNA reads TGTGCCAGCAGTGAACAGGACGCCCCTCAAATACAATCCTACGAGCAGTACTTC. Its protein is CASSEQDAPQIQSYEQYF.

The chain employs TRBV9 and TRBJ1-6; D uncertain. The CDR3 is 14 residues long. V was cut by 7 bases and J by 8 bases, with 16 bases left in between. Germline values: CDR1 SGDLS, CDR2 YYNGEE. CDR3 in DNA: TGTGCCAGCGCCCGGGGATTGGAGTATTCACCCCTCCACTTT. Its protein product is CASARGLEYSPLHF.

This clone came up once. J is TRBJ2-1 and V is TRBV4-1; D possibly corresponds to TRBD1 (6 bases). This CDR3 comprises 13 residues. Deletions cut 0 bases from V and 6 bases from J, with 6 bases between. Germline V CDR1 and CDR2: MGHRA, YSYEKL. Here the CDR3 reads CASSQEQGNEQFF. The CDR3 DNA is TGCGCCAGCAGCCAAGAACAGGGCAATGAGCAGTTCTTC.

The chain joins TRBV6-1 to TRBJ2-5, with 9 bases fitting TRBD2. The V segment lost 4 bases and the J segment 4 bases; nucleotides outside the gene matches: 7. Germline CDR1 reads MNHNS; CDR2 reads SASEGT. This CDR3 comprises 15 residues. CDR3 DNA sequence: TGTGCCAGCAGTGGTCGCTGCGGGGGGGGAGAGACCCAGTACTTC. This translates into CASSGRCGGGETQYF.